This TCR beta chain emerged from a study of control samples from healthy donors and cancer patients. TCRdb keeps only in-frame clones here, not all; method: immunoSEQ multiplex PCR. The top ten clones hold approximately 7.9% of a sample with some 100,000 clones, 90% to 95% of them seen once. The V gene's germline CDR1 is MNHEY and CDR2 SVGEGT. The germline V and J ends were trimmed by 3 bases and 4 bases, with 15 bases remaining between them. This CDR3 comprises 15 residues. The receptor comes from a young man in good health. Sequencing was carried out using blood. The chain links TRBV6-2 or TRBV6-3 to TRBJ1-2; no clear D. Here the CDR3 reads CASSYNPGESYGYTF. Written as DNA, the CDR3 is TGTGCCAGCAGTTATAATCCCGGTGAGAGCTATGGCTACACCTTC.